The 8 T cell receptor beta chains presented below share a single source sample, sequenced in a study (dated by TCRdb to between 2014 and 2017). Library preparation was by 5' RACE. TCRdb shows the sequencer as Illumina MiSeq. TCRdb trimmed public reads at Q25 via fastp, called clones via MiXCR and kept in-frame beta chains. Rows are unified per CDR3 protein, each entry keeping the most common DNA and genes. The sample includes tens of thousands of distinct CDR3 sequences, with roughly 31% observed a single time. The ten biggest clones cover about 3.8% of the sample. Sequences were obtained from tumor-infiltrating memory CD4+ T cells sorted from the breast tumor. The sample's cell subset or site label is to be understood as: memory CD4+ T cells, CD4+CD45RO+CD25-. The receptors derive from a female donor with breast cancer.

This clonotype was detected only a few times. CDR3 protein: CSASSGIHNSPLHF. DNA of the CDR3: TGCAGTGCTAGTTCTGGGATTCATAATTCACCCCTCCACTTT. The genes are TRBV20-1 and TRBJ1-6; no definite D call. In germline, CDR1 is DFQATT, CDR2 SNEGSKA (reference sequence). The V and J ends lost 3 bases and 5 bases respectively, with 11 bases between them. The CDR3 runs 14 residues.

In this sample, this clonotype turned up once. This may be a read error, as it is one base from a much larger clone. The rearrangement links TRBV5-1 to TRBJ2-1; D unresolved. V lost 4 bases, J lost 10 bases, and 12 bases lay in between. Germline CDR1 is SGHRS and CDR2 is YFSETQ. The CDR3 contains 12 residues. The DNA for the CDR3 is TGCGCCAGCAGCGGGGTTCCCTACGAGCAGTTCTTC. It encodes CASSGVPYEQFF.

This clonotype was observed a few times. CDR3 loop: CASSSQGVNSPLHF. The CDR3 DNA reads TGCGCCAGCAGCTCACAGGGGGTGAATTCACCCCTCCACTTT. The chain joins TRBV5-1 to TRBJ1-6; 8 bases line up with TRBD1. V trimming: 3 bases; J trimming: 7 bases; junction bases outside the gene matches: 3. The CDR3 runs 14 residues. Germline V lookup: CDR1 SGHRS, CDR2 YFSETQ.

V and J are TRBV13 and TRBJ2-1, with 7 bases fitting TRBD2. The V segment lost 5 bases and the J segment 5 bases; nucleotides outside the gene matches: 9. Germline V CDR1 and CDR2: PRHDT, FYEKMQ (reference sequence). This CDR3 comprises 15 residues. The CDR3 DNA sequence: TGTGCCAGCAGCGCCGGGCGGGGGATCGACAATGAGCAGTTCTTC. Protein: CASSAGRGIDNEQFF.

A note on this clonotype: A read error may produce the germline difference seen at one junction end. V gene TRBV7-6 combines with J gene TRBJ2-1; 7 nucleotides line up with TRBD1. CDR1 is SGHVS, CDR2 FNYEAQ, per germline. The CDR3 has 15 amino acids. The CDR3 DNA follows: TGTGCCGGCAGCCCTGGGACAGCCTCCTACAATGAGCAGTTCTTC. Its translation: CAGSPGTASYNEQFF.

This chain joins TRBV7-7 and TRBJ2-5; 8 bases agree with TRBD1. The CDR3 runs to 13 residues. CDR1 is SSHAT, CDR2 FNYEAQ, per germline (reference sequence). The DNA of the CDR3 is TGTGCTAGCTCCAGGACAGGGCTAGAGACCCAGTACTTC. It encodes CASSRTGLETQYF. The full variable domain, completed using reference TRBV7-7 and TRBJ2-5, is GAGVSQSPRYKVTKRGQDVTLRCDPISSHATLYWYQQALGQGPEFLTYFNYEAQPDKSGLPSDRFSAERPEGSISTLTIQRTEQRDSAMYRCASSRTGLETQYFGPGTRLLVL.

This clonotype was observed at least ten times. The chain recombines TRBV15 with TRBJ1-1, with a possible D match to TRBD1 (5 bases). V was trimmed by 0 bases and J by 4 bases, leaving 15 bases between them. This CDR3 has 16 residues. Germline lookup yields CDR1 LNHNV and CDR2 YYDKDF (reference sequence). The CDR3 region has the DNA TGTGCCACCAGCAGAGAGACCCCGGGGCGTATCACTGAAGCTTTCTTT. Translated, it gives CATSRETPGRITEAFF.

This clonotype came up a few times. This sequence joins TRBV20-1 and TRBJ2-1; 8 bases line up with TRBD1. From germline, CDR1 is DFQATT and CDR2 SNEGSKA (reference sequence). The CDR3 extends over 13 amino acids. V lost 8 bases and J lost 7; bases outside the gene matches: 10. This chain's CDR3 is CSLGGQGQNEQFF. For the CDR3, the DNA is TGCAGTTTAGGTGGACAGGGTCAAAATGAGCAGTTCTTC.